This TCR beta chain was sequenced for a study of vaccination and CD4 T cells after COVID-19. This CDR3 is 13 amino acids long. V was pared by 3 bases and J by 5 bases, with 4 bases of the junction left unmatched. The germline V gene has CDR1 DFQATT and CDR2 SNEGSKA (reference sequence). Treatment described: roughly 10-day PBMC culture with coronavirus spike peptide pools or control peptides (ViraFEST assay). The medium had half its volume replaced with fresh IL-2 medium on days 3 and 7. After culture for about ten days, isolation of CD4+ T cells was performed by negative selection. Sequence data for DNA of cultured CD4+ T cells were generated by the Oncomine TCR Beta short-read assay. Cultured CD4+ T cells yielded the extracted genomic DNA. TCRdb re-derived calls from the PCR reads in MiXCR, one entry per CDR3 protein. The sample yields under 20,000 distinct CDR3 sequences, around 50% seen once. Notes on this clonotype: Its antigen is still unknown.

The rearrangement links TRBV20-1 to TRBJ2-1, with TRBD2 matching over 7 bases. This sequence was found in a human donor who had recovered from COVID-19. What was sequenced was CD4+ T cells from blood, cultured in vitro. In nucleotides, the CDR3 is TGCAGTGCTAGTAGTGGGAGGGACAATGAGCAGTTCTTC. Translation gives CSASSGRDNEQFF.